The rows below give T cell receptor beta chains drawn from one sample of a study of T cell responses to AZD1222 COVID-19 vaccine. The method was immunoSEQ multiplex PCR; TCRdb's version includes in-frame clones alone and lacks a portion of them. The profile shows under 150,000 clones, 85% to 95% of them singletons. Sample: peripheral blood, taken 28 days after the second AZD1222 dose. These receptors were collected from an adult who received the AZD1222 COVID-19 vaccine. Each CDR3 is given with its conserved first and last residue. D genes are given only for firm matches. Size tells how often a clone was seen (once, few, many) or the class of an expanded clone, and some rows leave it out.

j_call clone_size v_call d_call cdr3_nt cdr3_aa
TRBJ2-5 NA TRBV19 NA TGTGCCAGTAGCCGATTAAACAGCAACCAAGAGACCCAGTACTTC CASSRLNSNQETQYF
TRBJ2-7 NA TRBV6-5 TRBD1 TGTGCCAGCAGTTCAACAGGGGGTGACTACGAGCAGTACTTC CASSSTGGDYEQYF
TRBJ2-7 NA TRBV6-5 NA TGTGCCAGCAGTTACGACACGGGTCGTGGCGAGCAGTACTTC CASSYDTGRGEQYF
TRBJ1-1 NA TRBV2 NA TGTGCCAGCAGTGGGATTATAGACGGCGGGACTGAAGCTTTCTTT CASSGIIDGGTEAFF
TRBJ2-1 NA TRBV4-2 TRBD2 TGTGCCAGCAGCCGACTAGCGGGAAACAATGAGCAGTTCTTC CASSRLAGNNEQFF
TRBJ1-1 NA TRBV13 NA TGTGCCAGCGTGTCTTCCCCGACAGACATGAACACTGAAGCTTTCTTT CASVSSPTDMNTEAFF
TRBJ2-3 NA TRBV10-3 TRBD2 TGTGCCATCAGTGAGTTAAGCGGGAGGTACCCAGCCCCCGGTAGTACGCAGTATTTT CAISELSGRYPAPGSTQYF
TRBJ1-2 NA TRBV6-2/TRBV6-3 NA TGTGCCAGCAGTTACTCGGACAACTATGGCTACACCTTC CASSYSDNYGYTF
TRBJ1-2 once TRBV5-8 NA TGTGCCAGCAGCCCCGCTGACTTCAACTATGGCTACACCTTC CASSPADFNYGYTF
TRBJ1-2 NA TRBV12-3/TRBV12-4 NA TGTGCCAGCAGTTTCGGCGTCTATGGCTACACCTTC CASSFGVYGYTF
TRBJ2-1 once TRBV10-3 NA TGTGCCATCAGTGATGGACTGGACAATGAGCAGTTCTTC CAISDGLDNEQFF
TRBJ2-1 NA TRBV10-3 NA TGTGCCATCAGGGTTACAGGGAACGATGAGCAGTTCTTC CAIRVTGNDEQFF
TRBJ1-1 NA TRBV5-5 NA TGTGCCAGCAGCTTTGACCAGAGGGGCAATTTGGACGAGAAAGCTTTCTTT CASSFDQRGNLDEKAFF